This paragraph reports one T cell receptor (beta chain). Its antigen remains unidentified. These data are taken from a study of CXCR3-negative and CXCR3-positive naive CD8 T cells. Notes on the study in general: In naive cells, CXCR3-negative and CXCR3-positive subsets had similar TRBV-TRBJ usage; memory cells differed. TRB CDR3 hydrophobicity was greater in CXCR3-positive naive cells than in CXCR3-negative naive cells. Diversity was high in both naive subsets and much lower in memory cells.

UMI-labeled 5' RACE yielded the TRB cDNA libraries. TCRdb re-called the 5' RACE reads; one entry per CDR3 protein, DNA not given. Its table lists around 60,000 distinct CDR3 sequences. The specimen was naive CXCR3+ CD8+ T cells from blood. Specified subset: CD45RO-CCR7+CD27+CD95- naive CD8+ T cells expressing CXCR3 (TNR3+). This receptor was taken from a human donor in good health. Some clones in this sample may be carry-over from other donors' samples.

The chain's CDR3 is CASSEFGREVEQYF. V and J are TRBV25-1 and TRBJ2-7; there is no DNA to check the TCRdb D call of TRBD2. Germline CDR1 and CDR2: MGHDK and SYGVNS. This CDR3 has 14 amino acids.